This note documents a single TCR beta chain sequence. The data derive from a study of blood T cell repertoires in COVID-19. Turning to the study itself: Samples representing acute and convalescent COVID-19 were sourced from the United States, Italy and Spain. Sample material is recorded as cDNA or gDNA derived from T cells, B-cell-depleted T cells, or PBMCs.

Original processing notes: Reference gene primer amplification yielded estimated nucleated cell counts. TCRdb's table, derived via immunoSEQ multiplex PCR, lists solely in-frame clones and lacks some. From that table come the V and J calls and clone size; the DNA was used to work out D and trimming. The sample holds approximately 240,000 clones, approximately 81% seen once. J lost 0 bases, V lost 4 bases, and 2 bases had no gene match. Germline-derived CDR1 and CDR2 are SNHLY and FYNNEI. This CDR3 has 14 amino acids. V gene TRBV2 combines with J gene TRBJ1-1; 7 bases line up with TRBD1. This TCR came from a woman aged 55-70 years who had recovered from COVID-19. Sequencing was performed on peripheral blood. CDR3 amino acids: CASSADRLNTEAFF. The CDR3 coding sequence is TGTGCCAGCAGTGCGGACAGGTTGAACACTGAAGCTTTCTTT. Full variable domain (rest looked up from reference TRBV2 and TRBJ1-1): EPEVTQTPSHQVTQMGQEVILRCVPISNHLYFYWYRQILGQKVEFLVSFYNNEISEKSEIFDDQFSVERPDGSNFTLKIRSTKLEDSAMYFCASSADRLNTEAFFGQGTRLTVV.